The 13 T cell receptor beta chains below all came from one sample that was sequenced in a study of radiation and T cells in renal cell carcinoma. Only in-frame clones appear in the TCRdb table, and some are missing; sequencing was by immunoSEQ multiplex PCR. This sample has approximately 150,000 clones; approximately 86% occur once, and the top ten carry under 20%. Indicated time point: blood 4 weeks post-SBRT, at nephrectomy. Sample treatment: 15 Gy SBRT to primary tumor, nephrectomy 4 weeks later. The source material was blood, sampled from a patient whose treatment included radiotherapy and nephrectomy. The receptors here all came from a woman in her fifties or sixties with renal cell carcinoma.

V usage is TRBV5-6 and J usage is TRBJ2-7, with 7 nucleotides matching TRBD1. Germline loops: CDR1 SGHDT, CDR2 YYEEEE. The CDR3 length is 13 residues. V lost 6 bases, J lost 4 bases, and 7 bases stayed unmatched. The CDR3 coding sequence is TGTGCCAGCACTACGGGACAGTCGTACGAGCAGTACTTC. Protein sequence: CASTTGQSYEQYF.

As concerns this clone: The same CDR3 arises from other DNA sequences in this sample as well. The chain links TRBV9 to TRBJ2-3; D unresolved. CDR1 and CDR2 from the germline V gene are SGDLS and YYNGEE. CDR3 length equals 12 residues. Trimming removed 0 bases from V and 4 bases from J, with 3 bases in between. CDR3: CASSVEADTQYF. The DNA of the CDR3 is TGTGCCAGCAGCGTAGAGGCAGATACGCAGTATTTT.

This rearrangement joins TRBV18 to TRBJ2-7; weak D call: TRBD1 (6 bases). The CDR3 totals 12 residues. V lost 5 bases and J lost 7, with 12 bases in between. The germline V gene has CDR1 KGHSH and CDR2 LQKENI. The CDR3 spells CASSVDRREQYF. DNA of the CDR3: TGTGCCAGCTCAGTCGACAGGAGGGAGCAGTACTTC.

This sequence joins TRBV7-6 and TRBJ1-1; D possibly corresponds to TRBD1 (5 bases). Trimming shortened V by 6 bases and J by 5 bases, and 16 bases separated the two germline ends. This CDR3 is built from 14 residues. Per germline, CDR1 SGHVS and CDR2 FNYEAQ. The CDR3 nucleotides are TGTGCCAGCAGTCGACAGAATATGAGGACTGAAGCTTTCTTT. Protein product: CASSRQNMRTEAFF.

The chain employs TRBV4-3 and TRBJ2-1; 11 bases are shared with TRBD1. This CDR3 contains 16 residues. The V gene end was trimmed by 0 bases and the J gene end by 12 bases; junction bases not matched to a gene: 10. Per the germline V gene, CDR1 is LGHNA and CDR2 is YSLEER. For the CDR3, the DNA is TGCGCCAGCAGCCAAGAAACGGGACAGGGGGTATCGAGGCAGTTCTTC. It translates to CASSQETGQGVSRQFF.

The chain links TRBV6-5 to TRBJ2-1; 11 bases are a match to TRBD1. Germline loops: CDR1 MNHEY, CDR2 SVGAGI. The V and J ends lost 6 bases and 7 bases, in that order; junction bases with no gene match: 8. This CDR3 has 15 amino acids. CDR3 amino acids: CASRQGTGGGNEQFF. The CDR3 DNA reads TGTGCCAGCAGGCAAGGGACAGGGGGGGGGAATGAGCAGTTCTTC.

The chain is built from TRBV7-8 and TRBJ2-5, with D unresolved. Germline CDR1 is SGHVS and CDR2 is FQNEAQ. V lost 0 bases and J 6 bases, leaving 14 bases between the germline ends. The CDR3 length is 15 residues. The CDR3 DNA reads TGTGCCAGCAGCTTAGCGAGGAACCCTACGAAGACCCAGTACTTC. It specifies CASSLARNPTKTQYF.

This chain connects TRBV7-9 to TRBJ2-7, with D unclear. The germline CDR1 and CDR2 sequences are SEHNR and FQNEAQ (reference sequence). The CDR3 consists of 13 residues. V gave up 7 bases and J gave up 2 bases, with 12 bases separating them. The CDR3 is CASTLSGTYEQYF. DNA of the CDR3: TGTGCCAGCACCCTCTCAGGCACCTACGAGCAGTACTTC.

The chain uses TRBV19 and TRBJ2-2; D gene ambiguous. With 3 bases removed from V and 3 bases from J, the gap between germline ends came to 8 bases. Per the germline V gene, CDR1 is LNHDA and CDR2 is SQIVND (reference sequence). The CDR3 length is 14 residues. CDR3 residues: CASSIQADTGELFF. The CDR3 bases are TGTGCCAGTAGTATTCAAGCTGACACCGGGGAGCTGTTTTTT.

The chain has TRBV10-3 and TRBJ1-1; D unresolved. Between the trimmed V and J ends, which lost 6 bases and 5 bases, there was a span of 16 bases. There are 14 residues in the CDR3. Germline values: CDR1 ENHRY, CDR2 SYGVKD. The CDR3 loop reads CAIRDGLPGTEAFF. CDR3 coding DNA: TGTGCCATCAGAGACGGTCTTCCGGGGACTGAAGCTTTCTTT.

The chain employs TRBV5-8 and TRBJ2-2, with D possibly being TRBD2 (5 bases). V lost 2 bases and J 6 bases, leaving 14 bases between the germline ends. This CDR3 spans 15 amino acids. The germline gives CDR1 SGHTS, CDR2 YDEGEE. The CDR3 nucleotides read TGTGCCAGCAGCTTAGGACTTCTTACCGCCGGGGAGCTGTTTTTT. Translation gives CASSLGLLTAGELFF.

The CDR3 region is CASTQGGEQFF. Here the CDR3 DNA reads TGTGCCAGCACCCAAGGAGGTGAGCAGTTCTTC. J is TRBJ2-1 and V is TRBV7-6, with D possibly matching TRBD2 (5 bases). Looked up from germline, CDR1 is SGHVS and CDR2 is FNYEAQ. V gave up 7 bases and J gave up 9 bases, with 10 bases separating them. This CDR3 has 11 amino acids.

This clone was recorded once. The chain has TRBV29-1 and TRBJ2-3; tentative D call: TRBD2 (6 bases). CDR1 and CDR2 from the germline V gene are SQVTM and ANQGSEA. Trimming stripped 8 bases from V and 0 bases from J, with 12 bases between. The CDR3 has 13 residues. Here the CDR3 DNA reads TGCAGCACCCTCGGGGGTAGCACAGATACGCAGTATTTT. Its protein is CSTLGGSTDTQYF.